This entry lists 12 T cell receptor beta chains sequenced from one sample in a study of CD8 T cells in ankylosing spondylitis (dated by TCRdb to 2016 to 2017). Library creation used 5' RACE. These reads were obtained on an Illumina HiSeq 2500. Through fastp at Q25 and MiXCR, TCRdb rebuilt clones from the public reads, retaining in-frame beta chains. Each entry is one CDR3 protein sequence, shown with its most common DNA and genes. The sample includes roughly 230,000 distinct CDR3 sequences, with 15% to 20% observed a single time. The ten largest clonotypes hold 25% to 40% of the sample. Input material: blood, either unsorted or a sorted T cell fraction (not recorded which). The origin of the receptors is a male donor with ankylosing spondylitis or in good health (not recorded which).

This clonotype was counted only a few times. The J gene is TRBJ2-1, the V gene TRBV4-1; D may be TRBD1 (6 bases). The V gene lost 4 bases and the J gene lost 8 bases, with 24 bases spanning the gap. CDR3 size: 17 residues. CDR1 and CDR2 (germline): MGHRA, YSYEKL. Here the CDR3 reads CASSPTPLPGAVDEQFF. In nucleotides, the CDR3 is TGCGCCAGCAGCCCTACTCCGTTACCAGGGGCCGTAGATGAGCAGTTCTTC.

The gene calls are TRBV11-2 and TRBJ2-5; D possibly uses TRBD1 or TRBD2 (6 bases each). Per the germline V gene, CDR1 is SGHAT and CDR2 is FQNNGV. Trimming pared 2 bases from V and 5 bases from J, leaving 15 bases between. The CDR3 sequence is 15 residues long. The CDR3 reads CASSLNGGAYETQYF. As DNA, the CDR3 is TGTGCCAGCAGCTTAAACGGGGGCGCATACGAGACCCAGTACTTC.

This rearrangement joins TRBV6-2 or TRBV6-3 to TRBJ2-3; tentative D call: TRBD2 (5 bases). The CDR3 runs 15 residues. Germline V gene lookup returns CDR1 MNHEY and CDR2 SVGEGT. Trimming cost V 7 bases and J 2 bases, with 16 bases left between them. The CDR3 here is CASTFSGSTTDTQYF. The CDR3 nucleotides are TGTGCCAGCACTTTTTCGGGGAGTACCACAGATACGCAGTATTTT.

The chain recombines TRBV4-1 with TRBJ2-7; 9 bases fit TRBD1. From germline, CDR1 is MGHRA and CDR2 YSYEKL. V lost 2 bases, J lost 6 bases, and 8 bases stayed unmatched. The CDR3 contains 15 residues. The CDR3 is CASSQTGTGFGEQYF. The CDR3 coding sequence is TGCGCCAGCAGCCAAACCGGGACAGGGTTTGGCGAGCAGTACTTC.

This clonotype showed up many times. The chain recombines TRBV3-1 with TRBJ2-7, with TRBD1 matching over 8 bases. The V gene's germline CDR1 is LGHDT and CDR2 YNNKEL (reference sequence). The CDR3 runs to 16 residues. The junction had 9 bases not matched to a gene; V was cut back by 0 bases and J by 5 bases. Here the CDR3 reads CASSQDLRTGTDEQYF. CDR3 sequence (DNA): TGTGCCAGCAGCCAAGATCTAAGGACAGGGACGGACGAGCAGTACTTC.

The gene calls are TRBV7-6 and TRBJ2-7, with 7 bases that match TRBD1. V trimming: 5 bases; J trimming: 3 bases; junction bases outside the gene matches: 7. The germline V gene encodes CDR1 SGHVS and CDR2 FNYEAQ. The CDR3 loop spans 14 amino acids. This CDR3 is CASSHGQAGYEQYF. For the CDR3, the DNA is TGTGCCAGCAGCCACGGACAGGCCGGCTACGAGCAGTACTTC.

The V call is TRBV6-5, the J call TRBJ2-7, with 7 bases matching TRBD2. There are 14 residues in the CDR3. The J segment lost 4 bases and the V segment lost 0 bases, leaving 3 bases of the junction unmatched. Germline V gene data show CDR1 as MNHEY and CDR2 as SVGAGI. As DNA, the CDR3 is TGTGCCAGCAGTTACTCTTCGGGGGGATACGAGCAGTACTTC. This codes for CASSYSSGGYEQYF.

The chain employs TRBV7-8 and TRBJ2-5; the match to TRBD2 covers 7 bases. Trimming at V came to 10 bases and at J to 5 bases, leaving 19 bases not matched to a gene. Germline V gene data show CDR1 as SGHVS and CDR2 as FQNEAQ. The CDR3 runs to 16 residues. The DNA of the CDR3 is TGTGCCACCGTAGCAGCGGGGCTGAGTCGGGGGGAGACCCAGTACTTC. Translated: CATVAAGLSRGETQYF.

V gene TRBV11-2 combines with J gene TRBJ1-5, with 10 bases fitting TRBD1. V shed 1 base, J shed 7 bases, and the junction held 7 bases outside the gene matches. Germline assignment: CDR1 SGHAT and CDR2 FQNNGV. The CDR3 has 16 residues. Here the CDR3 DNA reads TGTGCCAGCAGCTTAGGGGACAGGGGCTGGGAACAGCCCCAGCATTTT. Translating it yields CASSLGDRGWEQPQHF.

The chain uses TRBV5-1 and TRBJ2-7, with 7 bases identical to TRBD1. The germline CDR1 and CDR2 sequences are SGHRS and YFSETQ. The CDR3 covers 15 residues. The trim removed 0 bases at V and 2 bases at J, leaving 5 bases unmatched. The CDR3 DNA reads as TGCGCCAGCAGCTTGGCGGCAGGGGGAGCCTACGAGCAGTACTTC. The encoded protein is CASSLAAGGAYEQYF.

This chain uses TRBV12-3 or TRBV12-4 with TRBJ2-5; D tentatively reads TRBD1 or TRBD2 (6 bases each). Trimming cost V 5 bases and J 5 bases, with 18 bases left between them. The CDR3 length is 15 residues. This CDR3 is CASSLGQHRGETQYF. The DNA of the CDR3 is TGTGCCAGCAGTCTCGGACAGCATCGGGGGGAGACCCAGTACTTC.

The chain combines TRBV7-6 with TRBJ2-1; D is possibly TRBD2 (6 bases). V dropped 0 bases and J dropped 7 bases, with 10 bases sitting between them. CDR1 and CDR2 from the germline V gene are SGHVS and FNYEAQ. CDR3 size: 14 residues. The CDR3: CASSLAGGANEQFF. Written as DNA, the CDR3 is TGTGCCAGCAGCTTAGCGGGAGGAGCGAATGAGCAGTTCTTC.